These 3 T cell receptor beta chains were sequenced from one sample in a study of blood T cell repertoires in COVID-19. Using immunoSEQ multiplex PCR, the repertoire was profiled, and TCRdb retains in-frame clones only, with some absent. This sample carries roughly 140,000 clones, 70% to 90% of them seen once, and the ten largest clones take 1.5% to 2%. Sequenced material: peripheral blood. The origin of the receptors is an older man with acute or convalescent COVID-19.

This clone was observed a handful of times. V usage is TRBV11-2 and J usage is TRBJ1-6; D ambiguous. Germline CDR1 reads SGHAT; CDR2 reads FQNNGV. The V and J ends lost 8 bases and 11 bases respectively, with 16 bases between them. The CDR3 covers 13 residues. In nucleotides, the CDR3 is TGTGCCAGCTCCGAGGTGGTCGAGACACCCCTCCACTTT. It codes for CASSEVVETPLHF. Together with reference TRBV11-2 and TRBJ1-6, the CDR3 gives the full variable domain: EAGVAQSPRYKIIEKRQSVAFWCNPISGHATLYWYQQILGQGPKLLIQFQNNGVVDDSQLPKDRFSAERLKGVDSTLKIQPAKLEDSAVYLCASSEVVETPLHFGNGTRLTVT.

The CDR3 DNA follows: TGTGCCAGCAGCTTAACGACGACAGGGAGCTATGGCTACACCTTC. Amino acid sequence: CASSLTTTGSYGYTF. The V gene is TRBV7-8, the J gene TRBJ1-2; TRBD1 aligns across 7 bases. The CDR3 loop spans 15 amino acids. Germline-derived CDR1 and CDR2 are SGHVS and FQNEAQ. J gave up 4 bases and V 2 bases, and 7 bases lay outside the gene matches. The complete variable domain, with remaining parts taken from reference TRBV7-8 and TRBJ1-2, reads GAGVSQSPRYKVAKRGQDVALRCDPISGHVSLFWYQQALGQGPEFLTYFQNEAQLDKSGLPSDRFFAERPEGSVSTLKIQRTQQEDSAVYLCASSLTTTGSYGYTFGSGTRLTVV.

The chain employs TRBV6-5 and TRBJ1-3; a weak D match, TRBD1 (5 bases). This CDR3 has 14 residues. V lost 8 bases to trimming and J lost 4 bases, with 15 bases between them. Looked up from germline, CDR1 is MNHEY and CDR2 is SVGAGI. CDR3 nucleotide sequence: TGTGCCAGCTTAACGGGGGGTGCGGGAAACACCATATATTTT. Its translation: CASLTGGAGNTIYF.